The 5 T cell receptor beta chains below come from one sample, sequenced in a study of regulatory T cells in long-lasting Graves disease. The time point here: persistent/refractory GD, antithyroid drugs over 5 years with positive TRAb. Isolated PBMC RNA provided the starting material for the TCR library. TCR beta libraries were built with iRepertoire HTBI primers and Arm-PCR of CDR3 regions. TCRdb passed the multiplex PCR reads through MiXCR, listing each CDR3 protein once. The sample shows 430,000 or so distinct CDR3 sequences, roughly a fifth of them seen only once. The material was peripheral blood mononuclear cells (PBMCs), obtained when the disease was refractory, from a patient treated with antithyroid drugs. All receptors derive from a female donor with Graves disease.

The chain couples TRBV12-3 or TRBV12-4 to TRBJ2-1; TRBD2 aligns across 8 bases. The CDR3 loop spans 16 amino acids. The J segment lost 0 bases and the V segment lost 7 bases, leaving 8 bases of the junction unmatched. The CDR3 nucleotides read TGTGCCAGCACCCCCTTAGCGGGAAGCTCCTACAATGAGCAGTTCTTC. Amino acid sequence: CASTPLAGSSYNEQFF.

The genes are TRBV11-2 and TRBJ2-4; D possibly uses TRBD1 or TRBD2 (6 bases each). The tail of the sequence fits TRBJ2-3 better, so the J call may be wrong. Germline assignment: CDR1 SGHAT and CDR2 FQNNGV. The CDR3 spans 14 residues. The CDR3 sequence: CASSFGGETDTQYF. In nucleotides, the CDR3 is TGTGCCAGCAGCTTCGGGGGCGAGACAGATACGCAGTATTTT.

The gene calls are TRBV6-9 and TRBJ1-5; maybe TRBD1 (6 bases). Germline CDR1 and CDR2: MNHGY and SVAAGI. The CDR3 spans 15 residues. Trimming shortened V by 3 bases and J by 2 bases, and 11 bases separated the two germline ends. CDR3 DNA: TGTGCCAGCAGTTACACAGGGATGGGCAATCAGCCCCAGCATTTT. Translating it yields CASSYTGMGNQPQHF.

Only a few counts were recorded for this clonotype. The chain uses TRBV3-1 and TRBJ1-6; maybe TRBD1 (6 bases). Trimming shortened V by 5 bases and J by 9 bases, and 14 bases separated the two germline ends. This CDR3 contains 14 residues. Germline lookup yields CDR1 LGHDT and CDR2 YNNKEL (reference sequence). The CDR3 DNA is TGTGCCAGCAGCGTACAGGGAAGGGGTTCACCCCTCCACTTT. Translating gives CASSVQGRGSPLHF.

The V gene is TRBV7-3, the J gene TRBJ2-5; D is undetermined. The length of the CDR3 is 15 residues. CDR1 and CDR2 (germline): SGHTA, FQGTGA. V gave up 0 bases and J gave up 1 base, with 9 bases separating them. In DNA, the CDR3 is TGTGCCAGCAGCTTAACTGGCAGAGTCCAAGAGACCCAGTACTTC. This translates into CASSLTGRVQETQYF.